This TCR beta chain was obtained from a study of blood T cell repertoires in COVID-19. For the study at large: Samples came from the United States, Italy and Spain, spanning acute and convalescent COVID-19.

Produced via immunoSEQ multiplex PCR; TCRdb's table is partial and in-frame only. The data show approximately 670,000 clones, with more than 80% seen just once and roughly 0.25% held by the top ten. V was clipped by 0 bases and J by 4 bases, with 14 bases between them. The CDR3 covers 15 residues. Germline assignment: CDR1 SGHDT and CDR2 YYEEEE. The sequenced material came from peripheral blood. V usage is TRBV5-6 and J usage is TRBJ2-7, with D uncertain. The TCR sequence derives from a woman younger than 30 with acute or convalescent COVID-19. DNA of the CDR3: TGTGCCAGCAGCTTGGGTCAGGTTAACGCATACGAGCAGTACTTC. Encoded protein: CASSLGQVNAYEQYF.